This T cell receptor beta chain is drawn from a study of technical replicates of blood from a few donors. Sequencing was performed with immunoSEQ multiplex PCR; in TCRdb, only in-frame clones are kept and a portion is missing. The data contain approximately 81,000 clones, roughly four fifths of them seen just once; the ten biggest clones take up around 4%. CDR1 and CDR2 from the germline V gene are SEHNR and FQNEAQ (reference sequence). V lost 5 bases, J lost 6 bases, and 6 bases stayed unmatched. The CDR3 sequence is 13 residues long. The chain has TRBV7-9 and TRBJ2-7; 8 bases match TRBD1. The receptor was derived from a human donor in good health. Some clones in this sample may be carry-over from other donors' samples. The specimen sequenced was PBMCs. The CDR3 DNA follows: TGTGCCAGCAGCCCGGGACAGGTTTTCGAGCAGTACTTC. Its protein product is CASSPGQVFEQYF.